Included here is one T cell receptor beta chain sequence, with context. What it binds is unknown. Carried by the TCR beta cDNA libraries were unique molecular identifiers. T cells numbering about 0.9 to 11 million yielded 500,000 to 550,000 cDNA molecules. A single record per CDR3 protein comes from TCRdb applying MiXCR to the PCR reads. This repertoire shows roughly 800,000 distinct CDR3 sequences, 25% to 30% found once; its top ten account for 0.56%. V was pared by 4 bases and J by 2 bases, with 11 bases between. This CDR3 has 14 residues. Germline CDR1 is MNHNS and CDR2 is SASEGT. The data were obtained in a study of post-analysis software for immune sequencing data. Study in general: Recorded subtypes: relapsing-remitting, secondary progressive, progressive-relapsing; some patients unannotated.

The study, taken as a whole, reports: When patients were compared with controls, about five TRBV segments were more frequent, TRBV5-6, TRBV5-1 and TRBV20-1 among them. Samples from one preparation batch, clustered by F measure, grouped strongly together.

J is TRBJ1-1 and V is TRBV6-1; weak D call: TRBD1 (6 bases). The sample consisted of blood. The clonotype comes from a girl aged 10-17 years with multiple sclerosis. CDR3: CASSGGTKNTEAFF. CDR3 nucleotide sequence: TGTGCCAGCAGTGGGGGGACAAAAAACACTGAAGCTTTCTTT.